The clone carrying this T cell receptor (beta chain) was counted only a few times. Its specificity is unknown. Trimming took 5 bases from V and 1 from J; bases not matched to a gene: 3. The CDR3 is 15 amino acids. The germline V gene encodes CDR1 MNHEY and CDR2 SVGAGI. The data belong to a study of cytomegalovirus exposure and HLA in healthy donors. Findings and caveats of the study: Clusters of TCRs from the first cohort tended to co-occur in the 95 to 150 validation repertoires (as a later analysis found). Among TCR beta chains, those listed as cytomegalovirus-associated numbered some 160.

Libraries were prepared by immunoSEQ multiplex PCR; TCRdb keeps only in-frame clonotypes and omits some of them. The table shows 65,000 to 70,000 clones, with around 93% occurring only once. The TCR comes from a young man in good health and CMV-seronegative. Material: PBMCs. The gene calls are TRBV6-5 and TRBJ2-5, with 11 bases matching TRBD2. The CDR3 bases are TGTGCCAGCAGTCCGGGACTAGCGGTCCAAGAGACCCAGTACTTC. It translates to CASSPGLAVQETQYF.